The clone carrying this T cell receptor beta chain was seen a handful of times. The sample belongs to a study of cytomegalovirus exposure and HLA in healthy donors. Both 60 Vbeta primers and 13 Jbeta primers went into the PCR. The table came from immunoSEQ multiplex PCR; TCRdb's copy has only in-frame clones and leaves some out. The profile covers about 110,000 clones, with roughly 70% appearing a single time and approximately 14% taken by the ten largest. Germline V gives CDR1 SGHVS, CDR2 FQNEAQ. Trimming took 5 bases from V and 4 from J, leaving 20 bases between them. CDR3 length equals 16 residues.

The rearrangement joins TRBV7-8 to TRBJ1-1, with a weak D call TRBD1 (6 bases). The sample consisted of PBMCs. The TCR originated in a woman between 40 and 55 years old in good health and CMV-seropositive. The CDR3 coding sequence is TGTGCCAGCAGCCCGGCAGGGGAATGGTCGCCCACTGAAGCTTTCTTT. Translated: CASSPAGEWSPTEAFF.